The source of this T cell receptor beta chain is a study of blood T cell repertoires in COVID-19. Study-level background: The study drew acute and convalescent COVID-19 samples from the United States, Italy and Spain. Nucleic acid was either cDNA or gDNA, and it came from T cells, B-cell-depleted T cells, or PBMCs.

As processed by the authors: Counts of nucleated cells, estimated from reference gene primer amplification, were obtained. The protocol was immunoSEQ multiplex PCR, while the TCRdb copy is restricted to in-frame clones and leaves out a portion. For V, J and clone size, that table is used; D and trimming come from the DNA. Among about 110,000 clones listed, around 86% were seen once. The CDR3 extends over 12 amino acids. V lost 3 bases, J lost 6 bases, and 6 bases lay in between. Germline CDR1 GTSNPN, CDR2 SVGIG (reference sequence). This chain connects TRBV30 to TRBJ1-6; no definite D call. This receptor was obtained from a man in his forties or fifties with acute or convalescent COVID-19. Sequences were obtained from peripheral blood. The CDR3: CAWRVGNSPLHF. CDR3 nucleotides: TGTGCCTGGAGAGTCGGTAATTCACCCCTCCACTTT.